The 32 T cell receptor beta chains listed next were all sequenced from one sample in a study of blood T cells in healthy people across ages. With a J-beta primer mix and a sample-barcoded 5' primer, a second PCR ran 7 to 11 cycles. Using its own MiXCR run on the 5' RACE reads, TCRdb lists one record per CDR3 protein. The sample yields 650,000 to 950,000 distinct CDR3 sequences, approximately 44% seen once. The sequenced sample was blood. The receptor set was obtained from a man in his fifties or sixties in good health.

The V gene is TRBV25-1, the J gene TRBJ2-1, with unresolved D. CDR1 is MGHDK, CDR2 SYGVNS, per germline. This CDR3 spans 13 amino acids. Deletions cut 6 bases from V and 7 bases from J, with 13 bases between. The chain's CDR3 is CASRSMNENEQFF. CDR3 nucleotides: TGTGCCAGCAGATCTATGAACGAAAATGAGCAGTTCTTC.

CDR3 protein: CASGLGSGSTDTQYF. The CDR3 nucleotides are TGTGCTAGTGGTTTGGGAAGCGGTTCCACAGATACGCAGTATTTT. The chain uses TRBV12-5 and TRBJ2-3, with D perhaps TRBD2 (5 bases). Germline CDR1 and CDR2: LGHNT and FRNRAP. With 1 base removed from V and 2 bases from J, the gap between germline ends came to 10 bases. CDR3 length: 15 amino acids.

With respect to this clonotype: Being one base from a much bigger clone, this may be a read error. This chain's CDR3 is CASSQDIAGQRKRDGYF. The CDR3 DNA sequence: TGCGCCAGCAGCCAAGATATCGCAGGACAAAGGAAAAGAGACGGGTACTTC. The J gene is TRBJ2-5, the V gene TRBV4-3; perhaps TRBD1 as D (5 bases). Trimming took 0 bases from V and 13 from J, leaving 27 bases between them. Per germline, CDR1 LGHNA and CDR2 YSLEER. The CDR3 totals 17 residues.

The chain employs TRBV12-3 or TRBV12-4 and TRBJ1-2, with D maybe TRBD1 (5 bases). The CDR3 is 17 residues long. With 3 bases removed from V and 2 bases from J, the gap between germline ends came to 19 bases. CDR3: CASSFGSGPPTNYGYTF. CDR3 nucleotide sequence: TGTGCCAGCAGTTTTGGGTCAGGGCCCCCGACCAACTATGGCTACACCTTC.

V usage is TRBV11-2 and J usage is TRBJ2-4, with 10 bases matching TRBD1. The better agreement between TRBJ2-7 and the DNA end casts doubt on the J call. This CDR3 has 13 amino acids. Looked up from germline, CDR1 is SGHAT and CDR2 is FQNNGV. The CDR3 protein is CAIQDRGLDEQYF. The CDR3, as DNA: TGTGCCATTCAGGACAGGGGGTTAGACGAGCAGTACTTC.

The chain is built from TRBV6-1 and TRBJ2-3; 7 bases are shared with TRBD2. Looked up from germline, CDR1 is MNHNS and CDR2 is SASEGT. CDR3 length equals 17 residues. The junction had 17 bases not matched to a gene; V was cut back by 6 bases and J by 5 bases. The CDR3 loop is CASSSGFLAGGRDTQYF. The DNA for the CDR3 is TGTGCCAGCAGCTCCGGCTTTTTGGCCGGGGGGAGAGATACGCAGTATTTT.

The chain uses TRBV14 and TRBJ1-2; TRBD1 might be the D (5 bases). This CDR3 region has 16 residues. Germline V CDR1 and CDR2: SGHDN, FVKESK. V lost 0 bases and J 3 bases, leaving 14 bases between the germline ends. Written as DNA, the CDR3 is TGTGCCAGCAGCCAAGATCTCCGCAGGGCCTACTATGGCTACACCTTC. It specifies CASSQDLRRAYYGYTF.

V is TRBV10-3 and J is TRBJ2-7; TRBD1 is a possible D gene (6 bases). Trimming stripped 11 bases from V and 1 base from J, with 18 bases between. This CDR3 has 14 residues. Germline V CDR1 and CDR2: ENHRY, SYGVKD. CDR3 in amino acids: CALRRTADSYEQYF. The CDR3 coding sequence is TGTGCCCTCCGCAGGACAGCCGATTCCTACGAGCAGTACTTC.

In its sample, this clonotype was seen a few times. The chain couples TRBV12-3 or TRBV12-4 to TRBJ2-1; 10 bases line up with TRBD1. The J segment lost 5 bases and the V segment lost 6 bases, leaving 4 bases of the junction unmatched. This CDR3 contains 14 residues. The CDR3 here is CASRPGTGDNEQFF. The CDR3 region has the DNA TGTGCCAGCAGACCAGGGACAGGGGACAATGAGCAGTTCTTC.

A few counts support this clonotype. Its ends do not fully match the called genes, so a read error is possible. This chain connects TRBV20-1 to TRBJ2-5, with 12 bases that match TRBD1. The CDR3 sequence is 16 residues long. The V gene's germline CDR1 is DFQATT and CDR2 SNEGSKA (reference sequence). Here the CDR3 reads CSVRGTGGAPGETQYF. The CDR3 bases are TGCAGTGTTAGAGGGACAGGGGGCGCCCCGGGGGAGACCCAGTACTTC.

The chain combines TRBV20-1 with TRBJ1-5; 8 positions agree with TRBD1. The trim removed 0 bases at V and 1 base at J, leaving 2 bases unmatched. CDR1 is DFQATT, CDR2 SNEGSKA, per germline (reference sequence). The CDR3 has 15 amino acids. The CDR3 nucleotides are TGCAGTGCTAGAGAAAGACAGGGGAGCAATCAGCCCCAGCATTTT. Translating gives CSARERQGSNQPQHF.

The chain carries TRBV20-1 and TRBJ2-3, with 8 positions matching TRBD2. Trimming took 2 bases from V and 1 from J; bases not matched to a gene: 2. The CDR3 loop spans 14 amino acids. Germline V CDR1 and CDR2: DFQATT, SNEGSKA (reference sequence). The CDR3 region has the DNA TGCAGTGCTAGATTCGGGGGGGGCACAGATACGCAGTATTTT. It translates to CSARFGGGTDTQYF.

The genes are TRBV5-6 and TRBJ2-1; D might be TRBD2 (5 bases). The CDR3 is made up of 13 amino acids. From germline, CDR1 is SGHDT and CDR2 YYEEEE. V was pared by 4 bases and J by 10 bases, with 15 bases between. The chain's CDR3 is CASSVAEGEEQFF. The CDR3, as DNA: TGTGCCAGCAGCGTGGCCGAGGGTGAAGAGCAGTTCTTC. Filled out from reference TRBV5-6 and TRBJ2-1, the complete variable domain reads DAGVTQSPTHLIKTRGQQVTLRCSPKSGHDTVSWYQQALGQGPQFIFQYYEEEERQRGNFPDRFSGHQFPNYSSELNVNALLLGDSALYLCASSVAEGEEQFFGPGTRLTVL.

This rearrangement joins TRBV27 to TRBJ2-3; 7 bases map to TRBD2. The CDR3 loop spans 14 amino acids. V trimming: 3 bases; J trimming: 6 bases; junction bases outside the gene matches: 6. Germline V gene lookup returns CDR1 MNHEY and CDR2 SMNVEV (reference sequence). The CDR3 reads CASSFSGLGDTQYF. CDR3 nucleotides: TGTGCCAGCAGTTTTAGCGGGCTGGGGGATACGCAGTATTTT.

This clonotype showed up just a few times. V and J are TRBV6-5 and TRBJ2-7; no firm D call. Germline V gives CDR1 MNHEY, CDR2 SVGAGI. Trimming removed 6 bases at V and 2 bases at J, with 11 bases between. The CDR3 runs 13 residues. This CDR3 reads CASRQWNAYEQYF. In DNA, the CDR3 is TGTGCCAGCAGACAATGGAATGCCTACGAGCAGTACTTC.

This chain uses TRBV7-2 with TRBJ2-5, with 10 bases identical to TRBD2. The CDR3 has 16 amino acids. From germline, CDR1 is SGHTA and CDR2 FQGNSA. V shed 0 bases and J 2 bases; nucleotides not matched to a gene: 3. The CDR3 protein is CASSLAVAGGQETQYF. The CDR3 DNA is TGTGCCAGCAGCTTAGCGGTAGCGGGGGGTCAAGAGACCCAGTACTTC.

J is TRBJ2-3 and V is TRBV7-3; TRBD1 agrees at 11 bases. The CDR3 sequence is 15 residues long. V dropped 4 bases and J dropped 4; count of bases not matched to a gene: 4. Germline V CDR1 and CDR2: SGHTA, FQGTGA. The DNA of the CDR3 is TGTGCCAGCAGCTCCGGACAGGGGGCTTCAGATACGCAGTATTTT. Translating it yields CASSSGQGASDTQYF. The whole variable domain, remainder taken from reference TRBV7-3 and TRBJ2-3, is GAGVSQTPSNKVTEKGKYVELRCDPISGHTALYWYRQSLGQGPEFLIYFQGTGAADDSGLPNDRFFAVRPEGSVSTLKIQRTERGDSAVYLCASSSGQGASDTQYFGPGTRLTVL.

This chain joins TRBV4-1 and TRBJ1-1; 10 bases are a match to TRBD1. V shed 0 bases and J 12 bases; nucleotides not matched to a gene: 10. This CDR3 has 15 residues. Germline CDR1 MGHRA, CDR2 YSYEKL. The CDR3 DNA is TGCGCCAGCAGCCAAGAAAGACAGGGGGCGCCGGAGACTTTCTTT. Encoded protein: CASSQERQGAPETFF.

J is TRBJ2-6 and V is TRBV10-2; D not resolved. V gave up 8 bases and J gave up 0 bases, with 11 bases separating them. This CDR3 region has 15 residues. Germline V gene data show CDR1 as WSHSY and CDR2 as SAAADI. For the CDR3, the DNA is TGCGCCAGCGCCCCAGGCGACTCTGGGGCCAACGTCCTGACTTTC. Protein: CASAPGDSGANVLTF.

This sequence joins TRBV2 and TRBJ2-3; D perhaps matches TRBD2 (6 bases). Germline CDR1 reads SNHLY; CDR2 reads FYNNEI. The CDR3 contains 13 residues. Trimming shortened V by 8 bases and J by 9 bases, and 18 bases separated the two germline ends. This chain's CDR3 is CASRRDSPSTQYF. In DNA, the CDR3 is TGTGCCAGCCGACGGGACTCCCCCAGCACGCAGTATTTT. Supplemented by reference TRBV2 and TRBJ2-3, the full variable domain reads EPEVTQTPSHQVTQMGQEVILRCVPISNHLYFYWYRQILGQKVEFLVSFYNNEISEKSEIFDDQFSVERPDGSNFTLKIRSTKLEDSAMYFCASRRDSPSTQYFGPGTRLTVL.

Only a few counts were recorded for this clonotype. This sequence joins TRBV29-1 and TRBJ2-5; no clear D. Per the germline V gene, CDR1 is SQVTM and CDR2 is ANQGSEA. V was trimmed by 2 bases and J by 3 bases, leaving 10 bases between them. The CDR3 totals 13 residues. In DNA, the CDR3 is TGCAGCGTTGAACCTTACAAAAAAGAGACCCAGTACTTC. Translated: CSVEPYKKETQYF.

The rearrangement links TRBV20-1 to TRBJ1-2, with D tentatively TRBD1 (5 bases). Germline CDR1 is DFQATT and CDR2 is SNEGSKA (reference sequence). Trimming removed 6 bases from V and 4 bases from J, with 18 bases in between. The CDR3 is 14 amino acids. The CDR3 DNA reads TGCAGTGCGGCTGGCGACAGTTGGGGCTATGGCTACACCTTC. Translation gives CSAAGDSWGYGYTF.

This chain joins TRBV14 and TRBJ2-1; 7 nucleotides line up with TRBD2. Trimming removed 1 base from V and 9 bases from J; junction bases left unmatched: 6. The CDR3 length is 14 residues. The germline CDR1 and CDR2 sequences are SGHDN and FVKESK. The CDR3 region is CASSQVAGEGEQFF. Written as DNA, the CDR3 is TGTGCCAGCAGCCAAGTGGCGGGGGAGGGTGAGCAGTTCTTC. Based on the CDR3 plus reference TRBV14 and TRBJ2-1, the full variable domain is EAGVTQFPSHSVIEKGQTVTLRCDPISGHDNLYWYRRVMGKEIKFLLHFVKESKQDESGMPNNRFLAERTGGTYSTLKVQPAELEDSGVYFCASSQVAGEGEQFFGPGTRLTVL.

The CDR3, as DNA: TGTGCCAGCAGCACGCTACAAACCACAGATACGCAGTATTTT. This sequence encodes CASSTLQTTDTQYF. The V gene is TRBV12-3 or TRBV12-4, the J gene TRBJ2-3; D uncertain. The CDR3 contains 14 residues. V lost 6 bases and J 2 bases, leaving 12 bases between the germline ends.

V is TRBV11-3 and J is TRBJ2-7, with no clear D. CDR1 SGHNT and CDR2 YENEEA come from the germline V gene. Trimming took off 0 bases at V and 7 bases at J, with 16 bases between the two ends. The CDR3 totals 15 residues. The CDR3 sequence: CASSLDGAVPWEQYF. For the CDR3, the DNA is TGTGCCAGCAGCTTAGATGGAGCAGTCCCCTGGGAGCAGTACTTC. Filled out from reference TRBV11-3 and TRBJ2-7, the complete variable domain reads EAGVVQSPRYKIIEKKQPVAFWCNPISGHNTLYWYLQNLGQGPELLIRYENEEAVDDSQLPKDRFSAERLKGVDSTLKIQPAELGDSAVYLCASSLDGAVPWEQYFGPGTRLTVT.

This sequence joins TRBV20-1 and TRBJ2-1; TRBD2 matches 8 bases. Germline-derived CDR1 and CDR2 are DFQATT and SNEGSKA (reference sequence). Losses at the gene ends were 4 bases for V and 3 bases for J; bases not matched to a gene: 5. CDR3 size: 14 residues. CDR3 nucleotides: TGCAGTGCTATCCAAAGCGGGGGCTACAATGAGCAGTTCTTC. Its protein product is CSAIQSGGYNEQFF.

This clonotype was seen only a few times. The V gene is TRBV20-1, the J gene TRBJ2-6; D call uncertain. Germline V gene data show CDR1 as DFQATT and CDR2 as SNEGSKA (reference sequence). This CDR3 spans 16 amino acids. Trimming took off 3 bases at V and 0 bases at J, with 12 bases between the two ends. In nucleotides, the CDR3 is TGCAGTGCTAGCGGTCCCGGTTACTCTGGGGCCAACGTCCTGACTTTC. It encodes CSASGPGYSGANVLTF.

This clonotype turned up a few times. V is TRBV6-1 and J is TRBJ2-1; D remains ambiguous. The CDR3 is 11 residues long. V lost 7 bases and J 6 bases, leaving 7 bases between the germline ends. Looked up from germline, CDR1 is MNHNS and CDR2 is SASEGT. The CDR3 region has the DNA TGTGCCAGCACATTGATCAATGAGCAGTTCTTC. Protein: CASTLINEQFF.

The J gene is TRBJ2-3, the V gene TRBV7-2; maybe TRBD1 (6 bases). The V end lost 5 bases, the J end lost 6 bases, and 21 bases lay between the germline ends. Germline values: CDR1 SGHTA, CDR2 FQGNSA. This CDR3 contains 16 residues. The CDR3 sequence is CASSAQGTLLGDTQYF. CDR3 nucleotides: TGTGCCAGCAGCGCCCAAGGGACACTCCTCGGGGATACGCAGTATTTT.

V and J are TRBV7-9 and TRBJ2-3; D ambiguous. Germline CDR1 SEHNR, CDR2 FQNEAQ (reference sequence). The CDR3 length is 12 residues. The ends were cut back, 1 base at V and 13 bases at J, with 12 bases in the middle. The CDR3 DNA sequence: TGTGCCAGCAGCTTAGGCCCTCCAGAAAAGTATTTT. It is translated as CASSLGPPEKYF. The full variable domain, its missing parts supplied by reference TRBV7-9 and TRBJ2-3, is DTGVSQNPRHKITKRGQNVTFRCDPISEHNRLYWYRQTLGQGPEFLTYFQNEAQLEKSRLLSDRFSAERPKGSFSTLEIQRTEQGDSAMYLCASSLGPPEKYFGPGTRLTVL.

With respect to this clonotype: The junction departs from germline at one end; a sequencing error may be responsible. This chain links TRBV5-1 with TRBJ2-1; possible D gene TRBD1, 6 bases. Per germline, CDR1 SGHRS and CDR2 YFSETQ. The CDR3 contains 16 residues. The CDR3 is CVSSPTWTDFSNEQFF. The CDR3 DNA is TGCGTCAGCAGCCCTACCTGGACAGATTTTAGCAATGAGCAGTTCTTC.

This clonotype has more than one count but fewer than ten. J is TRBJ2-7 and V is TRBV20-1, with 8 nucleotides matching TRBD1. V dropped 7 bases and J dropped 2; count of bases not matched to a gene: 4. Germline V CDR1 and CDR2: DFQATT, SNEGSKA (reference sequence). This CDR3 is 12 amino acids long. The CDR3 region is CSVPTGAYEQYF. For the CDR3, the DNA is TGCAGTGTCCCGACAGGGGCCTACGAGCAGTACTTC.